This T cell receptor beta chain was recorded in a study of tumor and adjacent non-tumor tissue in lung cancer. Study as a whole: Around 4.5 million productive TCRbeta reads were obtained per sample on average.

Whole-study results and caveats: Significantly higher TCR diversity was found in tumor than normal lung. Normal lung showed higher cumulative top 100 clone frequency than tumor.

CDR3 length equals 16 residues. V lost 8 bases and J 5 bases, leaving 21 bases between the germline ends. No cell sorting was done before RNA was extracted from the tissue. This non-tumor lung sample came from over 3 cm beyond the tumor edge. As regards this clonotype: Antigen: not known.

A modified ARM-PCR protocol with three rounds of nested PCR amplified TCRbeta. TCRdb reprocessed the multiplex PCR reads via MiXCR and lists one record per CDR3 protein. This sample has approximately 82,000 distinct CDR3 sequences, with 76% found just once. Material for sequencing was distant non-tumor lung tissue. V usage is TRBV12-3 or TRBV12-4 and J usage is TRBJ2-2; maybe TRBD1 (6 bases). The TCR was taken from a man aged 70 or older with non-small cell lung cancer. The DNA for the CDR3 is TGTGCCAGCGGAGTTAGTGGGGGCGCAAAGACCGGGGAGCTGTTTTTT. Amino acids: CASGVSGGAKTGELFF.